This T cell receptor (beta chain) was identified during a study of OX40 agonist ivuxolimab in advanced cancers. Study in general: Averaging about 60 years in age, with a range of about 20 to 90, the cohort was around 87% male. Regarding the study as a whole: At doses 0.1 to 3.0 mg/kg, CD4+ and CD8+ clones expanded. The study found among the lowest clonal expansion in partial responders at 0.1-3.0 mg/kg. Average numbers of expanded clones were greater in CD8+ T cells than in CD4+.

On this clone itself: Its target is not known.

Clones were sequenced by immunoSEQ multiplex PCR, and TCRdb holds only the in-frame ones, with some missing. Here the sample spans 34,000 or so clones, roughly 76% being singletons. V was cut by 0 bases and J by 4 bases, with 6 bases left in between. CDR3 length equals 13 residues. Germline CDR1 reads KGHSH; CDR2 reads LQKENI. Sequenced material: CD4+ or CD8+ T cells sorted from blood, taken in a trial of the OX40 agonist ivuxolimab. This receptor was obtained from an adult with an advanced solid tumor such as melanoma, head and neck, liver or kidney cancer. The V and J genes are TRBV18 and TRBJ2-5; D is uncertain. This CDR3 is CASSPPTLETQYF. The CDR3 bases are TGTGCCAGCTCACCACCAACCTTAGAGACCCAGTACTTC. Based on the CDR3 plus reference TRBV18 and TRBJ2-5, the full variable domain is NAGVMQNPRHLVRRRGQEARLRCSPMKGHSHVYWYRQLPEEGLKFMVYLQKENIIDESGMPKERFSAEFPKEGPSILRIQQVVRGDSAAYFCASSPPTLETQYFGPGTRLLVL.